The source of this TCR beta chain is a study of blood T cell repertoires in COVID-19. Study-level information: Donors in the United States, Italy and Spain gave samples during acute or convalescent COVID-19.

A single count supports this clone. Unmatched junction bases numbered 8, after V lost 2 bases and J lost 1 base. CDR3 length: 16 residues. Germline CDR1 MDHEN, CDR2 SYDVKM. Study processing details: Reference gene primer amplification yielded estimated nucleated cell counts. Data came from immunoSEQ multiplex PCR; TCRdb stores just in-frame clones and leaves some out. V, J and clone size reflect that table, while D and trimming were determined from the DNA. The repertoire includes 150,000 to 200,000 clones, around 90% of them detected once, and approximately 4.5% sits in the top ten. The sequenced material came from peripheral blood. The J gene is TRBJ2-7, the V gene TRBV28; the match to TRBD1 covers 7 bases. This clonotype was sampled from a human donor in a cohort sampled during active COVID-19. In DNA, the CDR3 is TGTGCCAGCAGTTTAATGGGGACAGATTTTTCCTACGAGCAGTACTTC. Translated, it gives CASSLMGTDFSYEQYF.